This is a list of T cell receptor beta chains from one sample in a study of T cell repertoires in cytomegalovirus infection. Via MiXCR, TCRdb re-called the reads, giving one row per CDR3 protein. The sample includes about 700,000 distinct CDR3 sequences, 30% to 35% of them seen just once. Their antigen targets remain unknown. The sample consisted of cultured PBMCs, taken from culture after CMV antigen stimulation. Receptors originate from a human donor in good health (CMV status not recorded). Some clones in this sample may be carry-over from other donors' samples. Both conserved end residues are part of each CDR3. The D gene is left open where the match is weak. Not every row has a clone size; where given, it reads once, few, many or a size class.

clone size: -
J gene: TRBJ1-3
D gene: -
V gene: TRBV7-2
CDR3 protein: CASSARGGNTIYF
CDR3 DNA: TGTGCCAGCAGCGCAAGGGGCGGAAACACCATATATTTT

clone size: many
J gene: TRBJ2-5
D gene: TRBD2
V gene: TRBV7-2
CDR3 protein: CASSLSGGAETQYF
CDR3 DNA: TGTGCCAGCAGCTTAAGCGGGGGGGCGGAGACCCAGTACTTC

clone size: few
J gene: TRBJ2-7
D gene: -
V gene: TRBV12-3/TRBV12-4
CDR3 protein: CASSLASFQEQYF
CDR3 DNA: TGTGCCAGCAGTTTAGCGAGCTTCCAGGAGCAGTACTTC

clone size: -
J gene: TRBJ2-1
D gene: -
V gene: TRBV19
CDR3 protein: CASSIELASNEQFF
CDR3 DNA: TGTGCCAGTAGTATCGAGTTAGCATCGAATGAGCAGTTCTTC

clone size: few
J gene: TRBJ2-5
D gene: -
V gene: TRBV6-1
CDR3 protein: CASSLQGWWAGETQYF
CDR3 DNA: TGTGCCAGCAGCCTTCAAGGATGGTGGGCAGGGGAGACCCAGTACTTC

clone size: -
J gene: TRBJ2-5
D gene: -
V gene: TRBV19
CDR3 protein: CASSIQAAVEETQYF
CDR3 DNA: TGTGCCAGTAGTATACAGGCGGCTGTCGAAGAGACCCAGTACTTC

clone size: -
J gene: TRBJ2-4
D gene: -
V gene: TRBV6-1
CDR3 protein: CASSEYYGRVGF
CDR3 DNA: TGTGCCAGCAGTGAATACTATGGGCGGGTGGGCTTC

clone size: few
J gene: TRBJ2-4
D gene: -
V gene: TRBV2
CDR3 protein: CASIENDRTGHF
CDR3 DNA: TGTGCCAGCATAGAAAATGATCGTACGGGCCACTTC

clone size: -
J gene: TRBJ1-5
D gene: -
V gene: TRBV29-1
CDR3 protein: CSTRDSNQPQHF
CDR3 DNA: TGCAGCACGAGGGACAGCAATCAGCCCCAGCATTTT

clone size: few
J gene: TRBJ2-1
D gene: -
V gene: TRBV4-1
CDR3 protein: CASSHFREQFF
CDR3 DNA: TGCGCCAGCAGCCACTTTCGGGAGCAGTTCTTC

clone size: few
J gene: TRBJ1-1
D gene: -
V gene: TRBV30
CDR3 protein: CAWSVRLVQETSDAEAFF
CDR3 DNA: TGTGCCTGGAGTGTACGTCTGGTCCAGGAGACCTCCGACGCTGAAGCTTTCTTT

clone size: few
J gene: TRBJ2-2
D gene: -
V gene: TRBV2
CDR3 protein: CASSGTGLAGELFF
CDR3 DNA: TGTGCCAGCAGTGGAACTGGACTTGCAGGGGAGCTGTTTTTT

clone size: -
J gene: TRBJ1-1
D gene: -
V gene: TRBV18
CDR3 protein: CASFPGGRTNTEAFF
CDR3 DNA: TGTGCCAGCTTTCCGGGGGGGCGCACGAACACTGAAGCTTTCTTT

clone size: few
J gene: TRBJ1-3
D gene: -
V gene: TRBV7-2
CDR3 protein: CASSSAGSLGNTIYF
CDR3 DNA: TGTGCCAGCAGCTCCGCGGGCTCCTTAGGAAACACCATATATTTT

clone size: -
J gene: TRBJ2-3
D gene: TRBD2
V gene: TRBV7-9
CDR3 protein: CASSDSGRVTDTQYF
CDR3 DNA: TGTGCCAGCAGTGATAGCGGGAGGGTGACAGATACGCAGTATTTT

clone size: -
J gene: TRBJ1-5
D gene: TRBD1
V gene: TRBV12-3/TRBV12-4
CDR3 protein: CASSRGTGGQPQHF
CDR3 DNA: TGTGCCAGCAGCCGGGGGACAGGGGGCCAGCCCCAGCATTTT

clone size: -
J gene: TRBJ1-1
D gene: -
V gene: TRBV4-1
CDR3 protein: CASSQDRYTEAFF
CDR3 DNA: TGCGCCAGCAGCCAAGATCGTTACACTGAAGCTTTCTTT

clone size: few
J gene: TRBJ1-4
D gene: -
V gene: TRBV12-3/TRBV12-4
CDR3 protein: CASSRLEGDEELFF
CDR3 DNA: TGTGCCAGCAGCCGACTCGAGGGAGATGAAGAACTGTTTTTT

clone size: -
J gene: TRBJ1-5
D gene: -
V gene: TRBV18
CDR3 protein: CASSLGQPNQPQHF
CDR3 DNA: TGTGCCAGCTCCTTAGGTCAGCCCAATCAGCCCCAGCATTTT

clone size: few
J gene: TRBJ2-5
D gene: -
V gene: TRBV6-1
CDR3 protein: CASRDLIQETQYF
CDR3 DNA: TGTGCCAGCAGGGACCTAATCCAAGAGACCCAGTACTTC

clone size: few
J gene: TRBJ2-3
D gene: -
V gene: TRBV19
CDR3 protein: CASSPIPTDTQYF
CDR3 DNA: TGTGCCAGTAGTCCAATCCCCACAGATACGCAGTATTTT

clone size: -
J gene: TRBJ1-1
D gene: -
V gene: TRBV4-1
CDR3 protein: CASSQDHLNTEAFF
CDR3 DNA: TGCGCCAGCAGCCAAGATCACCTGAACACTGAAGCTTTCTTT

clone size: many
J gene: TRBJ2-3
D gene: -
V gene: TRBV7-2
CDR3 protein: CASRSYGLSLGTDTQYF
CDR3 DNA: TGTGCCAGCAGGTCCTATGGCCTCTCCTTAGGTACAGATACGCAGTATTTT

clone size: few
J gene: TRBJ1-5
D gene: -
V gene: TRBV4-2
CDR3 protein: CASSGVGRSNQPQHF
CDR3 DNA: TGTGCCAGCAGCGGGGTTGGACGGAGCAATCAGCCCCAGCATTTT

clone size: -
J gene: TRBJ1-1
D gene: TRBD1
V gene: TRBV19
CDR3 protein: CASSALGQMNTEAFF
CDR3 DNA: TGTGCCAGTAGTGCCTTGGGACAGATGAACACTGAAGCTTTCTTT

clone size: -
J gene: TRBJ2-5
D gene: -
V gene: TRBV19
CDR3 protein: CASRDHTQETQYF
CDR3 DNA: TGTGCCAGTAGGGACCACACTCAGGAGACCCAGTACTTC

clone size: few
J gene: TRBJ2-1
D gene: -
V gene: TRBV11-2
CDR3 protein: CASSFNPGSYNEQFF
CDR3 DNA: TGTGCCAGCAGCTTCAACCCGGGCTCCTACAATGAGCAGTTCTTC

clone size: -
J gene: TRBJ2-5
D gene: TRBD2
V gene: TRBV12-3/TRBV12-4
CDR3 protein: CASSDSSGGTQETQYF
CDR3 DNA: TGTGCCAGCAGCGATAGTAGCGGGGGGACACAAGAGACCCAGTACTTC

clone size: -
J gene: TRBJ2-7
D gene: TRBD2
V gene: TRBV20-1
CDR3 protein: CSARRLAGGREQYF
CDR3 DNA: TGCAGTGCTAGACGACTAGCGGGGGGGAGGGAGCAGTACTTC

clone size: -
J gene: TRBJ2-3
D gene: -
V gene: TRBV12-3/TRBV12-4
CDR3 protein: CASSSQDTLYF
CDR3 DNA: TGTGCCAGCAGTTCCCAAGATACGCTGTATTTT

clone size: many
J gene: TRBJ2-3
D gene: -
V gene: TRBV7-9
CDR3 protein: CASSRIIDTQYF
CDR3 DNA: TGTGCCAGCAGCCGAATTATTGATACGCAGTATTTT

clone size: -
J gene: TRBJ1-2
D gene: TRBD1
V gene: TRBV4-1
CDR3 protein: CASRPPGQSNYGYTF
CDR3 DNA: TGCGCCAGCAGACCACCGGGACAGTCCAACTATGGCTACACCTTC

clone size: few
J gene: TRBJ2-7
D gene: TRBD2
V gene: TRBV19
CDR3 protein: CASSTAAGGNLYEQYF
CDR3 DNA: TGTGCCAGTAGTACAGCCGCGGGGGGGAACCTCTACGAGCAGTACTTC

clone size: -
J gene: TRBJ1-3
D gene: -
V gene: TRBV12-3/TRBV12-4
CDR3 protein: CASSFGVLFSSHTIYF
CDR3 DNA: TGTGCCAGCAGTTTTGGGGTCCTATTCTCCAGCCACACCATATATTTT

clone size: many
J gene: TRBJ2-7
D gene: -
V gene: TRBV7-2
CDR3 protein: CASSFLGGSSYEQYF
CDR3 DNA: TGTGCCAGCAGCTTCCTTGGAGGTAGCTCCTACGAGCAGTACTTC

clone size: few
J gene: TRBJ2-1
D gene: -
V gene: TRBV6-2/TRBV6-3
CDR3 protein: CASSYSPGVSYNEQFF
CDR3 DNA: TGTGCCAGCAGTTACTCCCCGGGAGTGTCCTACAATGAGCAGTTCTTC

clone size: -
J gene: TRBJ2-3
D gene: -
V gene: TRBV19
CDR3 protein: CASSIQDSTDTQYF
CDR3 DNA: TGTGCCAGTAGTATACAGGATAGCACAGATACGCAGTATTTT

clone size: -
J gene: TRBJ1-6
D gene: -
V gene: TRBV9
CDR3 protein: CASSAQSSPLHF
CDR3 DNA: TGTGCCAGCAGCGCGCAGAGTTCACCCCTCCACTTT

clone size: -
J gene: TRBJ2-5
D gene: -
V gene: TRBV4-1
CDR3 protein: CASSQAGSEETQYF
CDR3 DNA: TGCGCCAGCAGCCAAGCGGGCAGCGAAGAGACCCAGTACTTC

clone size: few
J gene: TRBJ1-5
D gene: -
V gene: TRBV27
CDR3 protein: CASSPAGSGQPQHF
CDR3 DNA: TGTGCCAGCTCACCGGCGGGGTCAGGTCAGCCCCAGCATTTT

clone size: once
J gene: TRBJ2-5
D gene: -
V gene: TRBV29-1
CDR3 protein: CSVVFRGRKETQYF
CDR3 DNA: TGCAGCGTTGTCTTCCGGGGCCGAAAAGAGACCCAGTACTTC

clone size: -
J gene: TRBJ1-3
D gene: -
V gene: TRBV20-1
CDR3 protein: CSAGKPSGNTIYF
CDR3 DNA: TGCAGTGCCGGGAAGCCCTCTGGAAACACCATATATTTT

clone size: few
J gene: TRBJ1-1
D gene: -
V gene: TRBV5-1
CDR3 protein: CASSLAGGPEAFF
CDR3 DNA: TGCGCCAGCAGCTTGGCGGGAGGACCTGAAGCTTTCTTT

clone size: -
J gene: TRBJ1-6
D gene: -
V gene: TRBV4-1
CDR3 protein: CASRLVHGTVSNSPLHF
CDR3 DNA: TGCGCCAGCAGGTTGGTGCACGGGACTGTATCTAATTCACCCCTCCACTTT

clone size: few
J gene: TRBJ1-6
D gene: -
V gene: TRBV10-2
CDR3 protein: CASQGQVDSPLHF
CDR3 DNA: TGCGCCAGCCAGGGGCAGGTTGATTCACCCCTCCACTTT

clone size: few
J gene: TRBJ1-6
D gene: -
V gene: TRBV6-1
CDR3 protein: CASSEFIVGDSPLHF
CDR3 DNA: TGTGCCAGCAGTGAATTCATAGTGGGCGATTCACCCCTCCACTTT

clone size: -
J gene: TRBJ2-7
D gene: -
V gene: TRBV6-2/TRBV6-3
CDR3 protein: CASSQLKLTPTYEQYF
CDR3 DNA: TGTGCCAGCAGTCAACTGAAGCTGACTCCAACCTACGAGCAGTACTTC

clone size: -
J gene: TRBJ2-3
D gene: -
V gene: TRBV15
CDR3 protein: CATSRRQGDTQYF
CDR3 DNA: TGTGCCACCAGCAGACGCCAGGGAGATACGCAGTATTTT

clone size: few
J gene: TRBJ1-1
D gene: -
V gene: TRBV7-9
CDR3 protein: CASSLPGLEAFF
CDR3 DNA: TGTGCCAGCAGCTTACCAGGGCTCGAAGCTTTCTTT

clone size: once
J gene: TRBJ1-4
D gene: -
V gene: TRBV29-1
CDR3 protein: CSALGGSNEKLFF
CDR3 DNA: TGCAGCGCCCTCGGGGGTTCTAATGAAAAACTGTTTTTT

clone size: once
J gene: TRBJ2-7
D gene: -
V gene: TRBV6-2/TRBV6-3
CDR3 protein: CASSEQGPYEQYF
CDR3 DNA: TGTGCCAGCAGTGAACAAGGGCCCTACGAGCAGTACTTC